This record covers a single TCR beta chain. Its matching antigen is unknown. Treatment here: roughly ten-day PBMC culture with coronavirus spike peptide pools or control peptides (ViraFEST assay). This sample was taken from a study of vaccination and CD4 T cells after COVID-19. Sequencing of DNA taken from cultured CD4+ T cells relied on the Oncomine TCR Beta short-read assay. TCRdb redid the calling of the PCR reads with MiXCR, one entry per CDR3 protein. This sample has more than 15,000 distinct CDR3 sequences, with under 75% found just once. After removal of 11 bases from V and 1 base from J, the junction contained 7 bases not matched to a gene. Germline loops: CDR1 MDHEN, CDR2 SYDVKM. This CDR3 has 14 amino acids.

J is TRBJ2-3 and V is TRBV28, with 9 bases identical to TRBD1. The source material was CD4+ T cells from blood, cultured in vitro. The sequence came from a human donor who had recovered from COVID-19. The CDR3 loop is CAGRRTGGTDTQYF. DNA for the CDR3: TGTGCCGGAAGACGGACAGGGGGCACAGATACGCAGTATTTT.